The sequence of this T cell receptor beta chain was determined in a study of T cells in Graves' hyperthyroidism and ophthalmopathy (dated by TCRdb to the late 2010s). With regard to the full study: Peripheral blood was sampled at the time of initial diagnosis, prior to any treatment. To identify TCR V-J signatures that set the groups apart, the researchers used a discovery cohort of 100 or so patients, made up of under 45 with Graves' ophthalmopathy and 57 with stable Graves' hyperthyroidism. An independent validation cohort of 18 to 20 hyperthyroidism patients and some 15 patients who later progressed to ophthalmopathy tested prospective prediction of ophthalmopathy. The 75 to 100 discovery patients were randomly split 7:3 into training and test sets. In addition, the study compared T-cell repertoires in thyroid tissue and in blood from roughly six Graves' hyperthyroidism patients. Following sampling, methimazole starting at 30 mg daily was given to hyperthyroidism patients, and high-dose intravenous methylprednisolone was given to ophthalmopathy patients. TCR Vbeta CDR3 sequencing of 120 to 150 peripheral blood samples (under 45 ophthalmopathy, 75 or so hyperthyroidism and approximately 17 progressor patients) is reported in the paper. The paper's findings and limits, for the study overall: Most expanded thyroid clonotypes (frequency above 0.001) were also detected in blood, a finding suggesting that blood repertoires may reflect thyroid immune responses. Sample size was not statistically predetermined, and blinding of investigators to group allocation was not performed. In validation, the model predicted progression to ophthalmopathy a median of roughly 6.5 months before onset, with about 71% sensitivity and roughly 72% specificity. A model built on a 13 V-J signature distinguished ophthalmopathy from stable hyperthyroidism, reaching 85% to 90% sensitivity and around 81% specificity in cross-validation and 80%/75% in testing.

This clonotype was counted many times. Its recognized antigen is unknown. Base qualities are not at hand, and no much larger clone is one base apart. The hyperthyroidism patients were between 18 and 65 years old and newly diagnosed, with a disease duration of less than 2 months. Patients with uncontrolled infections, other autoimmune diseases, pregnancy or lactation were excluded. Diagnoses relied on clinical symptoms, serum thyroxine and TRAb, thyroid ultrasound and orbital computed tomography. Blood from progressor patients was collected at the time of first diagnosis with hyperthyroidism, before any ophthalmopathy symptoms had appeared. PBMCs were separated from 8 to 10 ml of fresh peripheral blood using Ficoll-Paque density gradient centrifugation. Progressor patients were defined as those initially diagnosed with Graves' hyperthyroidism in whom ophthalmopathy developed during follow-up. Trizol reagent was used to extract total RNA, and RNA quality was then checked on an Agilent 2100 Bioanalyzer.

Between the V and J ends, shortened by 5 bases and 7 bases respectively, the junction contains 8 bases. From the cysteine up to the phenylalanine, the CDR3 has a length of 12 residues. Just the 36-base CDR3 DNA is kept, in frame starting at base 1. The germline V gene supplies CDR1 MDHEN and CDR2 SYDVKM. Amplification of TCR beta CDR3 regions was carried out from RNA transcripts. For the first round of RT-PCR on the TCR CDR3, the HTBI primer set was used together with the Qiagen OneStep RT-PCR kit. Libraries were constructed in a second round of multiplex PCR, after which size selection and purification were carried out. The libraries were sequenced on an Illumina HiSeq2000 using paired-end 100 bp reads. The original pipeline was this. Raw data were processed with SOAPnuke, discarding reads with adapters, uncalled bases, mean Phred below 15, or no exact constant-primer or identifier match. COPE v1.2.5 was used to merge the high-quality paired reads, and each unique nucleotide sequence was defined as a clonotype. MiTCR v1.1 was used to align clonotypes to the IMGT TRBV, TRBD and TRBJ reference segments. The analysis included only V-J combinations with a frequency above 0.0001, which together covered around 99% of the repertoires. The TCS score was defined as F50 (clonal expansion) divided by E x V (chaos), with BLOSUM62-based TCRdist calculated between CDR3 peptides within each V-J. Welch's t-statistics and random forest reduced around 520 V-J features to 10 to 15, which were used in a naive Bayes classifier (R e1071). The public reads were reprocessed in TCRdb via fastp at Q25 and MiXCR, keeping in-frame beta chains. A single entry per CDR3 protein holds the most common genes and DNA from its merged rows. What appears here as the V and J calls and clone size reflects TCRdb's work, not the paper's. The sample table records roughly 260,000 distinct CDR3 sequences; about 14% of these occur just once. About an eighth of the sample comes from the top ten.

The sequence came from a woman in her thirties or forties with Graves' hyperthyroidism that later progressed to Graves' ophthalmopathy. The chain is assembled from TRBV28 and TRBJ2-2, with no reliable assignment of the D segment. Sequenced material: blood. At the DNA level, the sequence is TGTGCCAGCAGTCTCCTTCTCGGGGAGCTGTTTTTT. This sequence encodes CASSLLLGELFF.